This passage covers 4 T cell receptor delta chains from one sample sequenced in a study of gamma-delta T cells after stem cell transplantation. TCRdb re-called the RT-PCR reads via CATT. This table has roughly 3,000 delta-chain clones, 3.1% appearing once. Sequenced input: gamma-delta T cells. The receptors come from a human donor. It is not recorded whose cells these are; they may come from a transplant donor.

This clone qualifies as medium-sized. This sequence joins TRDV2 and TRDJ1, with TRDD3 matching over 12 bases. Germline CDR1 and CDR2: GEAIGNYY and EKD. J was trimmed by 0 bases and V by 4 bases; bases with no gene match: 11. CDR3 length: 18 residues. The CDR3 coding sequence is TGTGCCTGTGATCCTCTACTGGGGGATACCGTGTACACCGATAAACTCATCTTT. It translates to CACDPLLGDTVYTDKLIF.

This clone was picked up a small number of times. This DNA translates differently at residue 5 from the TCRdb protein, which is that of a much larger clone; a read error is likely, and the protein shown is the DNA's own translation. V is TRDV3 and J is TRDJ1, with TRDD3 matching over 7 bases. This CDR3 comprises 16 residues. Germline V CDR1 and CDR2: TVYSNPD, GDNSRS (reference sequence). The V gene end was trimmed by 2 bases and the J gene end by 1 base; junction bases not matched to a gene: 13. CDR3 in amino acids: CAFASFSGGTTDKLIF. CDR3 bases: TGTGCCTTTGCCTCCTTTAGTGGGGGAACCACCGATAAACTCATCTTT.

This clone is categorized as medium-sized. With only one base between it and a far larger clone, this is likely a read error. The chain carries TRDV2 and TRDJ1; D is unclear. Germline lookup yields CDR1 GEAIGNYY and CDR2 EKD. Trimming left V 0 bases short and J 3 bases short, with 7 bases between. There are 13 residues in the CDR3. CDR3 sequence reads: CACDTELADKLIF. The CDR3 coding sequence is TGTGCCTGTGACACCGAGCTCGCCGATAAACTCATCTTT.

In regard to this clone: With only one base between it and a far larger clone, this is likely a read error. The same CDR3 arises from other DNA sequences in this sample as well. The chain employs TRDV2 and TRDJ1; 7 positions agree with TRDD3. CDR3 length: 15 residues. Germline-derived CDR1 and CDR2 are GEAIGNYY and EKD. CDR3 nucleotide sequence: TGCGCCTGTGACACCCTGGGGGGGTACACCGATAAACTCATCTTT. Residues: CACDTLGGYTDKLIF.